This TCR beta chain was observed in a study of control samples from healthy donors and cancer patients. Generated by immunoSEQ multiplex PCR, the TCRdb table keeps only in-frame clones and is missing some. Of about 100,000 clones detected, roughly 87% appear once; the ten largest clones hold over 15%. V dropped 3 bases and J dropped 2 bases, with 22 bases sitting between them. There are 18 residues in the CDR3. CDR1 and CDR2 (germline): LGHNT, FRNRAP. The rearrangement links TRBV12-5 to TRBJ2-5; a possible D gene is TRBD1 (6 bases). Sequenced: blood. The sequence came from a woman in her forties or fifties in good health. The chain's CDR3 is CASGFGRGPLPSQETQYF. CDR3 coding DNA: TGTGCTAGTGGTTTCGGCAGGGGACCCCTTCCAAGTCAAGAGACCCAGTACTTC.